The TCR beta chain under discussion was sequenced for a study of shared clonotypes between healthy human individuals. On the study more broadly: Three plates each covered CD4 naive and memory; CD8 naive two, CD8 memory one.

Libraries were prepared by immunoSEQ multiplex PCR; TCRdb keeps only in-frame clonotypes and omits some of them. The sample lists around 1.6 million clones, 98% seen once, with approximately 0.44% in the top ten. As concerns this clone: The antigen is unknown.

Regarding the study as a whole: Richness estimates generally favored naive over memory subsets.

The germline V gene encodes CDR1 MGHRA and CDR2 YSYEKL. The CDR3 runs to 13 residues. V shed 6 bases and J 3 bases; nucleotides not matched to a gene: 4. Input material: naive CD4+ T cells sorted from blood. Subset in this sample: CD45RA+ positively selected. This TCR was recovered from a man aged 25 to 40 in good health. This sequence joins TRBV4-1 and TRBJ1-1, with 7 positions matching TRBD1. CDR3 protein: CASSTGVDTEAFF. The CDR3 nucleotides read TGCGCCAGCAGTACAGGGGTGGACACTGAAGCTTTCTTT.